This T cell receptor (beta chain) was captured in a study of control samples from healthy donors and cancer patients (dated by TCRdb to the early 2020s). About this clone itself: Its antigen specificity is not known. Per-base quality was not reported, and no clone a single base away is much larger than it.

Libraries came from the immunoSEQ multiplex PCR assay. TCRdb took this table from immuneACCESS and kept in-frame rearrangements with V and J called. Such tables lack part of the clones; where checked against another copy, unresolved V genes explain under half of the gap, and the rest is unexplained. The sample profile shows some 140,000 clones; about 94% of them were found once. Of the sample, around 6.1% is held by the ten largest clones. Taken from the germline V gene, the CDR1 and CDR2 loops are SNHLY and FYNNEI. From the cysteine through the phenylalanine, the CDR3 covers 13 amino acids. Kept here is only the CDR3 DNA, which spans 39 bases and is read in frame from base 1.

The sample comprised blood. The V and J segments used are TRBV2 and TRBJ1-5; TRBD1 lines up with 11 middle nucleotides. The TCR originated in a man in his forties in good health. For the CDR3, the sequence is CATGQGANQPQHF. The nucleotides read TGTGCGACTGGACAGGGGGCGAATCAGCCCCAGCATTTT.